The clone carrying this T cell receptor beta chain was counted ten times or more. This entry comes from a study of T-cell memory formation after mild COVID-19. The CDR3 covers 13 residues. TCRdb ran MiXCR on the 5' RACE reads and lists one entry per CDR3 protein. Counted here are 450,000 to 650,000 distinct CDR3 sequences, about 20% occurring once; the ten biggest clones make up approximately 8.4%. The receptor comes from an adult woman who had mild COVID-19 (a few samples of this study predate the infection). Cell type and time point are not known. The chain recombines TRBV12-3 or TRBV12-4 with TRBJ2-2; 10 nucleotides align to TRBD2. The sample consisted of PBMCs or a T cell subset sorted from them (not recorded which). CDR3 loop: CATLSGGYGELFF. The CDR3 nucleotides are TGTGCTACCCTTAGCGGGGGGTACGGGGAGCTGTTTTTT.